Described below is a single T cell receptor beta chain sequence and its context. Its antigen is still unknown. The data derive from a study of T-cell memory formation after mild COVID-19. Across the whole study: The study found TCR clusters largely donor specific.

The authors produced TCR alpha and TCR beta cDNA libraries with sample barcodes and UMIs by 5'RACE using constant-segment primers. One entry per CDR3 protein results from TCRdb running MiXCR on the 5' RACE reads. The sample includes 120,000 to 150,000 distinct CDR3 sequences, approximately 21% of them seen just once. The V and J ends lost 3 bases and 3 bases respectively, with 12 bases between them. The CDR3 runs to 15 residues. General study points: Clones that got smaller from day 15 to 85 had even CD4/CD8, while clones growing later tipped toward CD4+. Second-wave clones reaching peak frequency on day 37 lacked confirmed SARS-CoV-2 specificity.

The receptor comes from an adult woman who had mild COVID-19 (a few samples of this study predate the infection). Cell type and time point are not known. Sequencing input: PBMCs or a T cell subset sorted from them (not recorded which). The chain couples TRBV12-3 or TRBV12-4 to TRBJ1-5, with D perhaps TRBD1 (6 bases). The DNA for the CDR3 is TGTGCCAGCAGTTTCGAGGGGGACCCCAATCAGCCCCAGCATTTT. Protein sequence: CASSFEGDPNQPQHF.